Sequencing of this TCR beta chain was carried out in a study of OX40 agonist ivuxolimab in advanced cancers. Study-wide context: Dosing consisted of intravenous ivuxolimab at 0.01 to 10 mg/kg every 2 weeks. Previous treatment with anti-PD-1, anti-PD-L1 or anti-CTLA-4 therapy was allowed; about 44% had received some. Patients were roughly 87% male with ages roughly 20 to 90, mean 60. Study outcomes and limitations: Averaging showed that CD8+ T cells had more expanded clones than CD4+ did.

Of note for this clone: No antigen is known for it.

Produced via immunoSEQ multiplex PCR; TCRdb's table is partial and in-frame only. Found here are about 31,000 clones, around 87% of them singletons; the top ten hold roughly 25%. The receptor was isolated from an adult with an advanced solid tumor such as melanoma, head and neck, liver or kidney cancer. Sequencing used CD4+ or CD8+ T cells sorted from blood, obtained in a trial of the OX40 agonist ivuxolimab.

CDR3 region: CASSPAGRTNYGYTF. The CDR3 region has the DNA TGTGCCAGCTCACCAGCGGGACGGACTAACTATGGCTACACCTTC. The J gene is TRBJ1-2, the V gene TRBV18; D might be TRBD1 (5 bases). Per germline, CDR1 KGHSH and CDR2 LQKENI. The V end was cut by 2 bases, the J end by 0 bases, with 10 bases between. CDR3 length equals 15 residues.